This TCR beta chain emerged from a study of memory CD4+ T cells and cytomegalovirus serostatus. On the study more broadly: This sample comes from healthy Belgian adults, under 10 CMV seropositive, around 26 seronegative. General study results and limits: Of approximately 160 reported CMV TCRbeta sequences, about 70 were found in memory CD4+ repertoires. A US-trained random forest predicted CMV serostatus with median AUC around 0.93.

Germline assignment: CDR1 MDHEN and CDR2 SYDVKM. Trimming left V 8 bases short and J 0 bases short, with 13 bases between. This CDR3 has 14 amino acids. Comment on this clone: Its antigen remains unknown.

Single viable CD3+CD4+CD8-CD45RO+ cells were sorted as the memory CD4+ T cells. Original analysis: Out-of-frame sequences were removed, leaving about 2,300,000 distinct TCRbeta sequences. Sequencing was performed with immunoSEQ multiplex PCR; in TCRdb, only in-frame clones are kept and a portion is missing. The V and J calls and clone size are taken from that table; D and trimming were inferred from the DNA. The data show about 73,000 clones, just under 80% seen once. This chain links TRBV28 with TRBJ1-1, with D possibly TRBD1 on 5 matching bases. The sequencing sample was made of memory CD4+ T cells from blood. This sequence originates from an adult in good health and CMV-seropositive. CDR3 DNA sequence: TGTGCCAGCGGACCCGGGGGAGTGAACACTGAAGCTTTCTTT. This codes for CASGPGGVNTEAFF.